This T cell receptor beta chain originates from a study of cytomegalovirus exposure and HLA in healthy donors. Study summary: The same platform used for the 666 first-cohort repertoires was also used for the 130 or so validation repertoires, as a later analysis reported.

Study-wide results and caveats: According to a later analysis, TCR clusters from the first cohort tended to co-occur in the 90 to 150 validation repertoires. A classifier reportedly called cytomegalovirus status with high sensitivity and specificity.

Assay: immunoSEQ multiplex PCR; the TCRdb copy retains only in-frame clones and omits some. This sample has tens of thousands of clones; roughly 92% occur once, and the top ten carry approximately 1%. Comments on this clone: Its target is unknown.

From germline, CDR1 is LGHNA and CDR2 YSLEER. The length of the CDR3 is 17 residues. The junction had 8 bases not matched to a gene; V was cut back by 0 bases and J by 3 bases. Material for sequencing was PBMCs. This sequence joins TRBV4-3 and TRBJ2-1; 7 nucleotides match TRBD2. The sequence was collected from a woman in her twenties or thirties in good health and CMV-seropositive. The CDR3: CASSQDRVGGVYNEQFF. CDR3 nucleotides: TGCGCCAGCAGCCAAGACCGTGTTGGGGGGGTCTACAATGAGCAGTTCTTC.